A selection of T cell receptor beta chains follows, all from one sample in a study of CD8 T cells in ankylosing spondylitis. TCRdb analysed the 5' RACE reads with MiXCR anew, one entry per CDR3 protein. The sample consists of 670,000 or so distinct CDR3 sequences, about 20% of them appearing once. Sequencing was performed on blood, either unsorted or a sorted T cell fraction (not recorded which). These receptors all come from a male donor with ankylosing spondylitis. Both conserved end residues are part of each CDR3. D genes are given only for firm matches. A clone size is listed for some rows: how often the clone was seen (once, few, many), or a class if it is expanded.

DNA: TGCAGTGCAATGACAGGGAGACGTGGCTATGGCTACACCTTC
CDR3: CSAMTGRRGYGYTF
D: TRBD1
size: many
J: TRBJ1-2
V: TRBV20-1

DNA: TGTGCCAGCAGTTCCCTTCAGGGTTGGGGCTACACCTTC
CDR3: CASSSLQGWGYTF
D: -
size: -
J: TRBJ1-2
V: TRBV6-5

DNA: TGTGCCAGCAGTGAAATGGGACAGGCCCTTGGGGACGAGCAGTACTTC
CDR3: CASSEMGQALGDEQYF
D: TRBD1
size: -
J: TRBJ2-7
V: TRBV2

DNA: TGTGCCAGCAGTGTCCGGGTCGGAAGCTCCTATAATTCACCCCTCCACTTT
CDR3: CASSVRVGSSYNSPLHF
D: -
size: -
J: TRBJ1-6
V: TRBV6-1

DNA: TGCAGCGTTGAATCTAGGGGTACGCAGTATTTT
CDR3: CSVESRGTQYF
D: -
size: -
J: TRBJ2-3
V: TRBV29-1

DNA: TGTGCCAGCAGCCTTCTGACTAGCGGGGGGGCCTCTGTTGAGCAGTTCTTC
CDR3: CASSLLTSGGASVEQFF
D: TRBD2
size: few
J: TRBJ2-1
V: TRBV12-3/TRBV12-4

DNA: TGTGCCAGCAGTTTACGGCTATCAAACTATGGCTACACCTTC
CDR3: CASSLRLSNYGYTF
D: -
size: many
J: TRBJ1-2
V: TRBV12-3/TRBV12-4

DNA: TGTGCCAGCAGCCCCATTGGAGTCGGGGAGCTGTTTTTT
CDR3: CASSPIGVGELFF
D: -
size: few
J: TRBJ2-2
V: TRBV25-1

DNA: TGTGCCAGCAGTAGGACAGGGGGTTCCTCCTACAATGAGCAGTTCTTC
CDR3: CASSRTGGSSYNEQFF
D: TRBD1
size: few
J: TRBJ2-1
V: TRBV7-9

DNA: TGTGCCAGCAGCTATCCCTTTACTAGCGAGGTATACAATGAGCAGTTCTTC
CDR3: CASSYPFTSEVYNEQFF
D: TRBD2
size: -
J: TRBJ2-1
V: TRBV6-2/TRBV6-3

DNA: TGCAGCGTAAACGGCCGGGACATCTCCTACAATGAGCAGTTCTTC
CDR3: CSVNGRDISYNEQFF
D: -
size: few
J: TRBJ2-1
V: TRBV29-1

DNA: TGTGCCAGCAGCCAAGTTCCCGGGACAGCCTACGAGCAGTACTTC
CDR3: CASSQVPGTAYEQYF
D: TRBD1
size: -
J: TRBJ2-7
V: TRBV3-1

DNA: TGTGCCTGGAGTTTAGGGTATAATTCACCCCTCCACTTT
CDR3: CAWSLGYNSPLHF
D: -
size: few
J: TRBJ1-6
V: TRBV30

DNA: TGTGCCAGCAGTTTAACTAGCGGGAGTTTTCAGTACTTC
CDR3: CASSLTSGSFQYF
D: TRBD2
size: -
J: TRBJ2-7
V: TRBV12-3/TRBV12-4

DNA: TGTGCCAGCAGCTTAGTTCCTAACGAGCAGTACTTC
CDR3: CASSLVPNEQYF
D: -
size: -
J: TRBJ2-7
V: TRBV11-3

DNA: TGCAGCGTTGCCGGGGATCGCGCCTATGGCTACACCTTC
CDR3: CSVAGDRAYGYTF
D: -
size: many
J: TRBJ1-2
V: TRBV29-1

DNA: TGTGCCAGCAGTTTAGTATCCTACGAGCAGTACTTC
CDR3: CASSLVSYEQYF
D: -
size: many
J: TRBJ2-7
V: TRBV7-9

DNA: TGCAGTAAACGGGAGAGCGGGAGGGCCGTTGAGCAGTACTTC
CDR3: CSKRESGRAVEQYF
D: TRBD2
size: -
J: TRBJ2-7
V: TRBV20-1

DNA: TGCGCCAGCAATAGCGGGACTTACAATGAGCAGTTCTTC
CDR3: CASNSGTYNEQFF
D: TRBD2
size: -
J: TRBJ2-1
V: TRBV5-1

DNA: TGTGCCAGCAGCTTTTCTGTGGATAGTGAAGCTTTCTTT
CDR3: CASSFSVDSEAFF
D: -
size: -
J: TRBJ1-1
V: TRBV7-8

DNA: TGCAGCGTTGGTGGGGGGCACTATGGCTACACCTTC
CDR3: CSVGGGHYGYTF
D: -
size: few
J: TRBJ1-2
V: TRBV29-1

DNA: TGTGCCAGCAGCTTTGGTCAGGGGGGAGGGAACACTGAAGCTTTCTTT
CDR3: CASSFGQGGGNTEAFF
D: TRBD1
size: -
J: TRBJ1-1
V: TRBV11-3

DNA: TGTGCCAGCAGCCTACAGCGGGAGGGTGACTACGAGCAGTACTTC
CDR3: CASSLQREGDYEQYF
D: TRBD2
size: few
J: TRBJ2-7
V: TRBV7-3

DNA: TGTGCCAGCACCCCCCGGGAGCCGAACACCGGGGAGCTGTTTTTT
CDR3: CASTPREPNTGELFF
D: -
size: few
J: TRBJ2-2
V: TRBV9

DNA: TGTGCCCGCAGTCCCCTGGGACTAGCTGGGAGAGACTACACAGATACGCAGTATTTT
CDR3: CARSPLGLAGRDYTDTQYF
D: TRBD2
size: -
J: TRBJ2-3
V: TRBV6-4

DNA: TGCGCCAGCAGCCAAGGACAGCCAGGTGAGCCCCAGCATTTT
CDR3: CASSQGQPGEPQHF
D: -
size: -
J: TRBJ1-5
V: TRBV4-1

DNA: TGCGCCAGCAGCTTGGCCGGGGACACTATCGGCTACACCTTC
CDR3: CASSLAGDTIGYTF
D: -
size: few
J: TRBJ1-2
V: TRBV5-1

DNA: TGTGCCAGCAGCTTATTCATTGGGGAACACTACAATGAGCAGTTCTTC
CDR3: CASSLFIGEHYNEQFF
D: -
size: -
J: TRBJ2-1
V: TRBV7-2

DNA: TGCGCCAGCAGCTCCACAGGGGATCTACTGCGGGAGCAGATAGATACGCAGTATTTT
CDR3: CASSSTGDLLREQIDTQYF
D: -
size: -
J: TRBJ2-3
V: TRBV5-1

DNA: TGTGCCAGCAGCGACACCCGAACGACTAGCGGGGAGTACTACGAGCAGTACTTC
CDR3: CASSDTRTTSGEYYEQYF
D: TRBD2
size: few
J: TRBJ2-7
V: TRBV11-1

DNA: TGTGCCAGCAGGGCCGACAGCCAAGAGACCCAGTACTTC
CDR3: CASRADSQETQYF
D: -
size: few
J: TRBJ2-5
V: TRBV27

DNA: TGCAGCGTTGTGGGACAGGGGTTAGGAAACACCATATATTTT
CDR3: CSVVGQGLGNTIYF
D: TRBD1
size: few
J: TRBJ1-3
V: TRBV29-1

DNA: TGTGCCAGCACCCTCCAGGGGACAGGGTCCTACGAGCAGTACTTC
CDR3: CASTLQGTGSYEQYF
D: TRBD1
size: -
J: TRBJ2-7
V: TRBV27

DNA: TGTGCCAGCAGCAGGGAGGGGACGGTTGCTGGAAACACCATATATTTT
CDR3: CASSREGTVAGNTIYF
D: -
size: many
J: TRBJ1-3
V: TRBV28

DNA: TGTGCCAGCAGTTTACAGGGGGCCCCTAACTATGGCTACACCTTC
CDR3: CASSLQGAPNYGYTF
D: TRBD1
size: -
J: TRBJ1-2
V: TRBV7-2

DNA: TGTGCCAGCAGTTCTCTTTCCGGATATAATTCACCCCTCCACTTT
CDR3: CASSSLSGYNSPLHF
D: -
size: -
J: TRBJ1-6
V: TRBV25-1

DNA: TGTGCCAGCAGCGCCGGGGGTAATCACGAGCAGTACTTC
CDR3: CASSAGGNHEQYF
D: -
size: -
J: TRBJ2-7
V: TRBV9

DNA: TGCAGTGCTAACCTAGCGCCCCCCACAAGCACAGATACGCAGTATTTT
CDR3: CSANLAPPTSTDTQYF
D: -
size: -
J: TRBJ2-3
V: TRBV20-1

DNA: TGTGCCAGCAGCGCCGGGACAGTCCACACCGGGGAGCTGTTTTTT
CDR3: CASSAGTVHTGELFF
D: TRBD1
size: -
J: TRBJ2-2
V: TRBV6-1

DNA: TGTGCCAGCAGTTATACTAGCGGATATGAGCAGTTCTTC
CDR3: CASSYTSGYEQFF
D: TRBD2
size: -
J: TRBJ2-1
V: TRBV7-9

DNA: TGCAGCGTGACGGGTACGGGCACTGAAGCTTTCTTT
CDR3: CSVTGTGTEAFF
D: -
size: -
J: TRBJ1-1
V: TRBV29-1

DNA: TGCGCCAGCAGCCAATGGGACAGGGGGCGTGATCGGGAAAAACTGTTTTTT
CDR3: CASSQWDRGRDREKLFF
D: TRBD1
size: few
J: TRBJ1-4
V: TRBV4-1

DNA: TGTGCCAGCAGCCCCCGGGACAGTAACCGTTCACCCCTCCACTTT
CDR3: CASSPRDSNRSPLHF
D: TRBD1
size: -
J: TRBJ1-6
V: TRBV7-2